One sample yielded the 5 T cell receptor beta chains listed below, sequenced in a study of control samples from healthy donors and cancer patients. Repertoires were generated with immunoSEQ multiplex PCR, while TCRdb's copy carries only in-frame clones and drops some. The table shows about 130,000 clones, with 92% occurring only once. The sequencing input was blood. The receptor set was obtained from a woman aged 45 to 65 in good health.

The V call is TRBV5-4, the J call TRBJ1-5; D is perhaps TRBD1 (5 bases). The germline V gene encodes CDR1 SGHNT and CDR2 YYREEE (reference sequence). V was cut by 2 bases and J by 0 bases, with 24 bases left in between. The CDR3 spans 20 residues. The CDR3, as DNA: TGTGCCAGCAGCTTTCCCCCCTTAGTGGGACCGAGCTATAGCAATCAGCCCCAGCATTTT. Its translation is CASSFPPLVGPSYSNQPQHF.

The chain joins TRBV20-1 to TRBJ1-2; possibly TRBD1 for D (5 bases). The CDR3 loop spans 14 amino acids. Trimming took 3 bases from V and 5 from J, leaving 16 bases between them. From germline, CDR1 is DFQATT and CDR2 SNEGSKA (reference sequence). The CDR3 loop is CSASVQGGKYGYTF. The CDR3 nucleotides read TGCAGTGCTAGTGTCCAGGGTGGAAAGTATGGCTACACCTTC.

V gene TRBV7-9 combines with J gene TRBJ2-3; 11 nucleotides match TRBD2. The CDR3 covers 17 residues. Trimming at V came to 2 bases and at J to 8 bases, leaving 12 bases not matched to a gene. The germline CDR1 and CDR2 sequences are SEHNR and FQNEAQ (reference sequence). CDR3 protein: CASSLNAGSGGAPTQYF. The DNA of the CDR3 is TGTGCCAGCAGCTTAAACGCCGGTAGCGGGGGGGCCCCTACGCAGTATTTT.

This clone was recorded once. The gene calls are TRBV6-5 and TRBJ1-2; TRBD1 matches 8 bases. The germline V gene encodes CDR1 MNHEY and CDR2 SVGAGI. J was trimmed by 4 bases and V by 8 bases; bases with no gene match: 9. CDR3 length: 14 amino acids. The DNA for the CDR3 is TGTGCCAGCTCCTTACCGGACAGGGCCTATGGCTACACCTTC. Amino acids: CASSLPDRAYGYTF.

CDR3: CASSLLGENQPQHF. The CDR3 nucleotides read TGTGCCAGCAGCTTACTTGGGGAAAATCAGCCCCAGCATTTT. The chain uses TRBV7-9 and TRBJ1-5; D not certain. Germline loops: CDR1 SEHNR, CDR2 FQNEAQ (reference sequence). With 2 bases removed from V and 4 bases from J, the gap between germline ends came to 9 bases. The CDR3 runs to 14 residues.